Below are 26 T cell receptor beta chains sequenced from a single sample in a study of shared clonotypes between healthy human individuals (dated by TCRdb to the early 2020s). Libraries were constructed by the immunoSEQ multiplex PCR assay. In its TCRdb copy, this immuneACCESS table keeps in-frame sequences only and misses some clones. Where compared with another copy, unresolved V genes explain less than half of these, and the others have no known cause. The sample has around 1,900,000 clones on record, roughly 93% of them singletons. More than 1.5% of the sample comes from the top ten. CD8 naive samples were obtained by positive selection for CCR7 among CD45RO-negative cells, yielding a CD45RA+CCR7+ population from which TemRA cells were excluded. Sequencing input: naive CD8+ T cells from PBMCs. The cell subset or site label here, explained by the study, means: CD45RA+CCR7+. The receptors stem from a man in his late teens or twenties in good health. Some clones in this sample may be carry-over from other donors' samples.

The V gene is TRBV6-4, the J gene TRBJ1-2; D unclear. V was shortened by 6 bases and J by 4 bases, with 15 bases between the two germline ends. CDR3 size: 14 residues. Germline CDR1 is MRHNA and CDR2 is SNTAGT. The CDR3, as DNA: TGTGCCAGCAGGCCGCGAGCCGGCGGCTATGGCTACACCTTC. Translation gives CASRPRAGGYGYTF.

The chain combines TRBV6-5 with TRBJ2-4; perhaps TRBD2 as D (7 bases). Germline CDR1 is MNHEY and CDR2 is SVGAGI. V gave up 0 bases and J gave up 8 bases, with 14 bases separating them. The length of the CDR3 is 15 residues. In DNA form, the CDR3 reads TGTGCCAGCAGTTACTCGGGGGGGGCCGGAGACATTCAGTACTTC. Translation: CASSYSGGAGDIQYF.

CDR3: CASSLVVTGGTYEQYF. In DNA, the CDR3 is TGTGCCAGCAGCTTAGTCGTAACAGGGGGCACATACGAGCAGTACTTC. V gene TRBV7-2 combines with J gene TRBJ2-7, with TRBD1 matching 9 bases. CDR1 SGHTA and CDR2 FQGNSA come from the germline V gene. The CDR3 extends over 16 amino acids. Trimming at V came to 1 base and at J to 4 bases, leaving 8 bases not matched to a gene.

The table lists this clone with a few counts. This chain connects TRBV28 to TRBJ1-1; TRBD1 aligns across 10 bases. The CDR3 extends over 14 amino acids. Looked up from germline, CDR1 is MDHEN and CDR2 is SYDVKM. The trim removed 7 bases at V and 6 bases at J, leaving 8 bases unmatched. This CDR3 is CASTLDRGRAEAFF. The CDR3 DNA is TGTGCCAGCACCCTGGACAGGGGGAGGGCTGAAGCTTTCTTT.

The chain is built from TRBV10-1 and TRBJ2-1; no firm D call. The length of the CDR3 is 13 residues. In germline, CDR1 is WNHNN, CDR2 SYGVQD (reference sequence). The V and J ends lost 0 bases and 6 bases respectively, with 6 bases between them. The CDR3 here is CASSESGSNEQFF. CDR3 coding DNA: TGCGCCAGCAGTGAGTCTGGCTCCAATGAGCAGTTCTTC.

The V and J genes are TRBV2 and TRBJ1-5; D not resolved. This CDR3 is built from 15 residues. From germline, CDR1 is SNHLY and CDR2 FYNNEI. Between the trimmed V and J ends, which lost 0 bases and 2 bases, there was a span of 8 bases. The CDR3 nucleotides are TGTGCCAGCAGTGAAGCGCTAAGCGGCAATCAGCCCCAGCATTTT. Protein: CASSEALSGNQPQHF.

The V and J genes are TRBV7-2 and TRBJ1-1; 8 nucleotides match TRBD1. Unmatched junction bases numbered 6, after V lost 6 bases and J lost 3 bases. CDR3 length: 14 residues. Looked up from germline, CDR1 is SGHTA and CDR2 is FQGNSA. The DNA for the CDR3 is TGTGCCAGCAGTCCCAACAGGGGGGACACTGAAGCTTTCTTT. This encodes CASSPNRGDTEAFF.

With regard to this clone: The sample contains more than one DNA sequence encoding this CDR3. In DNA form, the CDR3 reads TGTGCCAGCAGTCTGACAGGGGCCTACGAGCAGTACTTC. Translation gives CASSLTGAYEQYF. This chain links TRBV28 with TRBJ2-7, with 8 bases lining up with TRBD1. The CDR3 consists of 13 residues. The germline V gene has CDR1 MDHEN and CDR2 SYDVKM. J gave up 2 bases and V 5 bases, and 2 bases lay outside the gene matches.

V and J are TRBV11-2 and TRBJ1-5; D gene unclear. This CDR3 comprises 17 residues. Germline CDR1 SGHAT, CDR2 FQNNGV. Trimming removed 2 bases at V and 2 bases at J, with 16 bases between. The CDR3 spells CASSLSGRRAGNQPQHF. DNA for the CDR3: TGTGCCAGCAGCTTAAGTGGGAGACGGGCAGGCAATCAGCCCCAGCATTTT.

This CDR3 reads CSVDGAAGVNYGYTF. The DNA for the CDR3 is TGCAGCGTTGATGGAGCGGCAGGGGTTAACTATGGCTACACCTTC. V usage is TRBV29-1 and J usage is TRBJ1-2; possible D gene TRBD1, 6 bases. Trimming cost V 3 bases and J 1 base, with 15 bases left between them. Germline loops: CDR1 SQVTM, CDR2 ANQGSEA. There are 15 residues in the CDR3.

The chain couples TRBV28 to TRBJ2-1; TRBD2 agrees at 7 bases. Looked up from germline, CDR1 is MDHEN and CDR2 is SYDVKM. V shed 3 bases and J 0 bases; nucleotides not matched to a gene: 8. CDR3 length: 17 residues. This CDR3 reads CASSFNSLAVSYNEQFF. CDR3 bases: TGTGCCAGCAGTTTTAATAGCCTAGCGGTCTCCTACAATGAGCAGTTCTTC.

With respect to this clone: At the DNA level, this CDR3 is encoded by other sequences in the same sample as well. The chain recombines TRBV7-2 with TRBJ2-1; the D gene could be TRBD1 or TRBD2 (5 bases each). The CDR3 sequence is 15 residues long. Germline values: CDR1 SGHTA, CDR2 FQGNSA. Trimming left V 5 bases short and J 10 bases short, with 21 bases between. This CDR3 reads CASSRRGQASGEQFF. CDR3 bases: TGTGCCAGCAGCCGCCGAGGACAAGCCTCGGGGGAGCAGTTCTTC. Together with reference TRBV7-2 and TRBJ2-1, the CDR3 gives the full variable domain: GAGVSQSPSNKVTEKGKDVELRCDPISGHTALYWYRQSLGQGLEFLIYFQGNSAPDKSGLPSDRFSAERTGGSVSTLTIQRTQQEDSAVYLCASSRRGQASGEQFFGPGTRLTVL.

The chain links TRBV9 to TRBJ2-7, with TRBD2 identical over 15 bases. V lost 3 bases and J lost 4; bases outside the gene matches: 5. The CDR3 has 16 amino acids. Germline CDR1 reads SGDLS; CDR2 reads YYNGEE. The CDR3 loop reads CASSGGTSGRKYEQYF. The DNA of the CDR3 is TGTGCCAGCAGCGGTGGGACTAGCGGGAGGAAGTACGAGCAGTACTTC.

This rearrangement joins TRBV5-6 to TRBJ1-5; no definite D call. Germline V CDR1 and CDR2: SGHDT, YYEEEE. Trimming cost V 4 bases and J 2 bases, with 16 bases left between them. The CDR3 consists of 16 residues. DNA of the CDR3: TGTGCCAGCAGCCAAGCCACTCCCTCGGGCAATCAGCCCCAGCATTTT. It translates to CASSQATPSGNQPQHF.

The V call is TRBV19, the J call TRBJ2-7; 9 bases are shared with TRBD2. The CDR3 is 14 residues long. Germline lookup yields CDR1 LNHDA and CDR2 SQIVND (reference sequence). Trimming removed 5 bases from V and 6 bases from J; junction bases left unmatched: 8. CDR3 nucleotide sequence: TGTGCCAGTAGTCAGGAGCGGGAGGCTTCCGAGCAGTACTTC. Protein product: CASSQEREASEQYF.

The chain joins TRBV7-9 to TRBJ1-2; TRBD1 aligns across 7 bases. Per germline, CDR1 SEHNR and CDR2 FQNEAQ (reference sequence). Trimming removed 8 bases from V and 3 bases from J; junction bases left unmatched: 6. The CDR3 runs to 13 residues. DNA of the CDR3: TGTGCCAGCCCACGGGACAGCGACTATGGCTACACCTTC. Protein product: CASPRDSDYGYTF.

V and J are TRBV7-2 and TRBJ1-2, with TRBD1 as a possible D gene (5 bases). The CDR3 has 16 amino acids. CDR1 SGHTA and CDR2 FQGNSA come from the germline V gene. V dropped 1 base and J dropped 5 bases, with 17 bases sitting between them. The CDR3 protein is CASSLVRQSERYGYTF. In DNA form, the CDR3 reads TGTGCCAGCAGCTTAGTTCGACAGTCGGAACGTTATGGCTACACCTTC.

The J gene is TRBJ2-3, the V gene TRBV5-1; 9 bases agree with TRBD2. CDR1 and CDR2 from the germline V gene are SGHRS and YFSETQ. This CDR3 is built from 18 residues. Trimming removed 0 bases from V and 3 bases from J; junction bases left unmatched: 11. CDR3 residues: CASSLVGAGGPSTDTQYF. CDR3 DNA sequence: TGCGCCAGCAGCTTGGTAGGTGCGGGAGGGCCAAGTACAGATACGCAGTATTTT.

The chain carries TRBV6-5 and TRBJ1-1; the D gene is possibly TRBD1 (5 bases). Germline V gene lookup returns CDR1 MNHEY and CDR2 SVGAGI. CDR3 length equals 15 residues. Trimming left V 5 bases short and J 0 bases short, with 13 bases between. CDR3 protein: CASSQTVGVNTEAFF. The DNA of the CDR3 is TGTGCCAGCAGTCAGACAGTGGGGGTGAACACTGAAGCTTTCTTT.

The chain combines TRBV28 with TRBJ1-4; D might be TRBD1 (5 bases). Germline V gene sequence: CDR1 MDHEN, CDR2 SYDVKM. The CDR3 covers 16 residues. Trimming left V 1 base short and J 8 bases short, with 17 bases between. The CDR3 DNA reads as TGTGCCAGCAGTTTATTGGTAGGGGCGGGAGGGGAAAAACTGTTTTTT. It specifies CASSLLVGAGGEKLFF.

The rearrangement uses TRBV5-6 and TRBJ2-2; possibly TRBD1 for D (5 bases). The V end was cut by 3 bases, the J end by 6 bases, with 24 bases between. The CDR3 runs to 18 residues. Germline values: CDR1 SGHDT, CDR2 YYEEEE. CDR3 in DNA: TGTGCCAGCAGCTCAAGAATGGGCAGGGATTTTTTCGCCGGGGAGCTGTTTTTT. Amino acids: CASSSRMGRDFFAGELFF.

The V gene is TRBV6-1, the J gene TRBJ1-1, with TRBD1 matching 12 bases. The CDR3 sequence is 14 residues long. Germline assignment: CDR1 MNHNS and CDR2 SASEGT. The V segment lost 6 bases and the J segment 1 base; nucleotides outside the gene matches: 0. CDR3 in amino acids: CASRGQGANTEAFF. In nucleotides, the CDR3 is TGTGCCAGCAGGGGACAGGGGGCGAACACTGAAGCTTTCTTT.

The chain recombines TRBV7-3 with TRBJ2-1; D may match TRBD1 or TRBD2 (5 bases each). The V and J ends lost 5 bases and 8 bases respectively, with 19 bases between them. The CDR3 has 15 residues. Germline CDR1 and CDR2: SGHTA and FQGTGA. In DNA, the CDR3 is TGTGCCAGCAGCGATCCGGGACCGGGATTCCATGAGCAGTTCTTC. Residues: CASSDPGPGFHEQFF.

The chain joins TRBV19 to TRBJ2-3; 11 positions match TRBD1. V lost 4 bases to trimming and J lost 4 bases; unmatched junction nucleotides: 4. CDR3 size: 15 residues. Per germline, CDR1 LNHDA and CDR2 SQIVND (reference sequence). CDR3 DNA sequence: TGTGCCAGTAGTACTTTGGACAGGGGGCCAGATACGCAGTATTTT. It yields the protein CASSTLDRGPDTQYF.

Regarding this clone: At the DNA level, this CDR3 is encoded by other sequences in the same sample as well. The V and J genes are TRBV28 and TRBJ2-2; D remains unclear. Germline V gene lookup returns CDR1 MDHEN and CDR2 SYDVKM. This CDR3 has 14 residues. V lost 2 bases to trimming and J lost 2 bases, with 6 bases between them. CDR3 coding DNA: TGTGCCAGCAGTTTAGGCATCAACACCGGGGAGCTGTTTTTT. Its translation: CASSLGINTGELFF.

This rearrangement joins TRBV11-2 to TRBJ1-2; D gene uncertain. V dropped 7 bases and J dropped 0 bases, with 21 bases sitting between them. CDR1 SGHAT and CDR2 FQNNGV come from the germline V gene. This CDR3 spans 17 amino acids. As DNA, the CDR3 is TGTGCCAGCACCCCGGCGCGGGCGGCAGCCCCTAACTATGGCTACACCTTC. Translating gives CASTPARAAAPNYGYTF.